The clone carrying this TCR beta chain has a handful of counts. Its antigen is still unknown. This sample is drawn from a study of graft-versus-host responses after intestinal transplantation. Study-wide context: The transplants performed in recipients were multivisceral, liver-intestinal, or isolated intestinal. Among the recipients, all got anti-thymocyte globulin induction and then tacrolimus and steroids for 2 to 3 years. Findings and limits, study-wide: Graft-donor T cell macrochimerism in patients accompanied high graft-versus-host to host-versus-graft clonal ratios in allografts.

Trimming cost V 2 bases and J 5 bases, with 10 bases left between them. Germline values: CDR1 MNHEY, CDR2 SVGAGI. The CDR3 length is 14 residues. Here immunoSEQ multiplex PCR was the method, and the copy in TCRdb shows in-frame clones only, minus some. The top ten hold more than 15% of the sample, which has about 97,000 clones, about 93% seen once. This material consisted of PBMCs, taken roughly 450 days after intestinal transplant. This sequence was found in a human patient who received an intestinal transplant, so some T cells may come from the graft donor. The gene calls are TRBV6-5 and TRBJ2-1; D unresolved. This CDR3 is CASSYNRPNNEQFF. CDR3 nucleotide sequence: TGTGCCAGCAGTTACAATAGACCCAACAATGAGCAGTTCTTC.